Reported below is one TCR beta chain. The antigen is undetermined. The genes are named according to mouse. The CDR3 extends 1 residue past the end of the read, so its final part is completed from the germline J gene. In the same sample, other DNA sequences code for this CDR3. V lost 0 bases to trimming and J lost 0 bases, with 7 bases between them. Germline CDR1 GKSSPN, CDR2 SITVG. The CDR3 spans 14 residues. Assay: immunoSEQ multiplex PCR; the TCRdb copy retains only in-frame clones and omits some. The profile shows about 48,000 clones, around 69% of them singletons. This sample is drawn from a study of tissue T cells after allogeneic stem cell transplantation. Study-wide findings and caveats: Anatomically similar tissues had similar TCR repertoires within each patient. Tissue-detected TCR repertoire was only partly captured by blood and spleen T cells.

The source material was sorted cells pooled from one or two spleens. The sequence came from a pool of C57BL/6 mice in good health. The chain uses TRBV31 and TRBJ2-4, with a tentative D call TRBD1 (6 bases). This chain's CDR3 is CAWSLGGSQNTLYF. The sequenced CDR3 bases are TGTGCCTGGAGTCTAGGGGGTAGTCAAAACACCTTGTAC.